The 5 T cell receptor beta chains listed next were all sequenced from one sample in a study of cytomegalovirus exposure and HLA in healthy donors. PCR involved 60 Vbeta and 13 Jbeta primers. The protocol was immunoSEQ multiplex PCR, while the TCRdb copy is restricted to in-frame clones and leaves out a portion. The repertoire holds approximately 190,000 clones, with roughly four fifths as singletons. The sequencing sample was made of PBMCs. The source is a woman under 30 in good health and CMV-seronegative.

This clone showed up just a few times. The J gene is TRBJ1-4, the V gene TRBV6-5, with unresolved D. From germline, CDR1 is MNHEY and CDR2 SVGAGI. The CDR3 is 13 residues long. V lost 7 bases and J 3 bases, leaving 9 bases between the germline ends. In DNA form, the CDR3 reads TGTGCCAGCACCTATACGGCTAATGAAAAACTGTTTTTT. Residues: CASTYTANEKLFF.

This clone has a single count. The rearrangement links TRBV14 to TRBJ2-7, with D perhaps TRBD2 (5 bases). The CDR3 loop spans 14 amino acids. V was cut by 0 bases and J by 3 bases, with 9 bases left in between. Germline loops: CDR1 SGHDN, CDR2 FVKESK. CDR3 loop: CASSQDVGNYEQYF. DNA for the CDR3: TGTGCCAGCAGCCAAGATGTCGGGAACTACGAGCAGTACTTC.

The V gene is TRBV29-1, the J gene TRBJ1-2; tentative D call: TRBD1 (5 bases). Germline loops: CDR1 SQVTM, CDR2 ANQGSEA. The CDR3 is 14 residues long. V lost 4 bases, J lost 7 bases, and 19 bases lay in between. In DNA, the CDR3 is TGCAGCGTTGGCCCCGGACACTTTCCCCCTGGCTACACCTTC. This codes for CSVGPGHFPPGYTF.

This clone was counted a single time. V gene TRBV7-8 combines with J gene TRBJ1-1; 8 nucleotides match TRBD1. The length of the CDR3 is 16 residues. Germline V gives CDR1 SGHVS, CDR2 FQNEAQ. V lost 5 bases to trimming and J lost 3 bases; unmatched junction nucleotides: 11. CDR3 sequence: CASSNTGGWFDTEAFF. The CDR3 nucleotides are TGTGCCAGCAGCAATACAGGGGGATGGTTTGACACTGAAGCTTTCTTT.

The CDR3 reads CATSRDLLTGGLGYTF. The CDR3 DNA follows: TGTGCCACCAGCAGAGACCTACTGACAGGGGGGCTTGGCTACACCTTC. The V and J genes are TRBV15 and TRBJ1-2, with 9 positions matching TRBD1. The CDR3 extends over 16 amino acids. The ends lost 0 bases at V and 7 bases at J; junction bases unmatched: 9. CDR1 is LNHNV, CDR2 YYDKDF, per germline (reference sequence). The full variable domain, in which reference TRBV15 and TRBJ1-2 provide the parts outside the CDR3, is DAMVIQNPRYQVTQFGKPVTLSCSQTLNHNVMYWYQQKSSQAPKLLFHYYDKDFNNEADTPDNFQSRRPNTSFCFLDIRSPGLGDTAMYLCATSRDLLTGGLGYTFGSGTRLTVV.